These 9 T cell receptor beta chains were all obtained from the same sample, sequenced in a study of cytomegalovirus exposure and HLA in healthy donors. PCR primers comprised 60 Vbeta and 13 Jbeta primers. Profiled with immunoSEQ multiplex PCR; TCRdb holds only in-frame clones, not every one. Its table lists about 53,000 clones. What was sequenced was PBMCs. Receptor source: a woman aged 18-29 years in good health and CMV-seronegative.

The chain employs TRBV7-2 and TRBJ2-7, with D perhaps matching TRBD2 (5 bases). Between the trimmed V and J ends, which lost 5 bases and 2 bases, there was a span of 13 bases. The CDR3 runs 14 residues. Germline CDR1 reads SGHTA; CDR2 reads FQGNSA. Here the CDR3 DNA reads TGTGCCAGCAGCCCCCGGACGGGAACCTACGAGCAGTACTTC. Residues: CASSPRTGTYEQYF.

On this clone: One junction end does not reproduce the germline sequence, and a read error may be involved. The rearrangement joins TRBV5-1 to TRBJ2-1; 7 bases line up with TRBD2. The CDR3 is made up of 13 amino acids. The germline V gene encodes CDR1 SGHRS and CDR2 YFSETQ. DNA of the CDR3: TGCGCCAGCAGCTTGGGTGGGAGGGATGAGCGGTTCTTC. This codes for CASSLGGRDERFF.

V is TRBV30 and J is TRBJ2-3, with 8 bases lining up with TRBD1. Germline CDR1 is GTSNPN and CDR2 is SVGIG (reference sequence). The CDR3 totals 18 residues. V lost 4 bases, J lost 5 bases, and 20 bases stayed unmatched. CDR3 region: CAWKGVVSGGAPKDTQYF. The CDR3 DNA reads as TGTGCCTGGAAGGGGGTAGTCTCAGGGGGCGCTCCCAAAGATACGCAGTATTTT.

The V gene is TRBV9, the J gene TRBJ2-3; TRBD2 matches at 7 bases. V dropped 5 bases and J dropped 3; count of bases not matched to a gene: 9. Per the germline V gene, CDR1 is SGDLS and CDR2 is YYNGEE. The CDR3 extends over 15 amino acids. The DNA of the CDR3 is TGTGCCAGCAGTGATTTAGCGGGTGTTACAGATACGCAGTATTTT. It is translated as CASSDLAGVTDTQYF.

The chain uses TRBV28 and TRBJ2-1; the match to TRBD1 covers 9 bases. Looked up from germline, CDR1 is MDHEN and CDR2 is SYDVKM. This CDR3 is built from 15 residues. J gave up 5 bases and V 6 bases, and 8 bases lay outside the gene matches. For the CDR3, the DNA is TGTGCCAGCAGATCCCAGGGGACAGGGAACAATGAGCAGTTCTTC. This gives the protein CASRSQGTGNNEQFF.

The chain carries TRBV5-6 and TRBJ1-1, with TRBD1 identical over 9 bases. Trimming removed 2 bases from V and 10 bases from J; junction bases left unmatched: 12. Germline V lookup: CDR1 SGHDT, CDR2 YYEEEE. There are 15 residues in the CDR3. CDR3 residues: CASSFPFDRGNSAFF. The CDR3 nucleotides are TGTGCCAGCAGCTTCCCTTTCGACAGGGGGAACTCAGCTTTCTTT.

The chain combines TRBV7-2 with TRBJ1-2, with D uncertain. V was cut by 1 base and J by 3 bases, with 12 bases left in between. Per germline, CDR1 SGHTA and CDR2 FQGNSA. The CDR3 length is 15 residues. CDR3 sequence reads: CASSLGAPTDYGYTF. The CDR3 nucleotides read TGTGCCAGCAGCTTAGGGGCGCCAACAGACTATGGCTACACCTTC.

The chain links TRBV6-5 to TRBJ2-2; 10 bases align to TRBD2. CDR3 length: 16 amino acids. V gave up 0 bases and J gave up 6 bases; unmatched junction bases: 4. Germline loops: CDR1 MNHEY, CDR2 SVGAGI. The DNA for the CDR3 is TGTGCCAGCAGTTACTCGAGGACTAGCGGCCCCGGGGAGCTGTTTTTT. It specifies CASSYSRTSGPGELFF.

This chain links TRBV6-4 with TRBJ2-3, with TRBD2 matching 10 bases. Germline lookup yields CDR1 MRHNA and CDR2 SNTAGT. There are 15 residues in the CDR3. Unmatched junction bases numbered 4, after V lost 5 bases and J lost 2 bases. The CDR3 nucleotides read TGTGCCAGCAGTCTGAGCGGGGGGGACACAGATACGCAGTATTTT. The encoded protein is CASSLSGGDTDTQYF.